A selection of T cell receptor beta chains follows, all from one sample in a study of blood T cell repertoires in COVID-19. Data came from immunoSEQ multiplex PCR; TCRdb stores just in-frame clones and leaves some out. The sample shows nearly 300,000 clones, approximately 88% of them seen only once. Sequencing was performed on peripheral blood. Source of these receptors: a woman between 25 and 40 years old who had recovered from COVID-19. CDR3s include the opening cysteine and the closing phenylalanine or tryptophan. D genes are given only for firm matches. Not every row has a clone size; where given, it reads once, few, many or a size class.

v_gene	d_gene	abundance	j_gene	CDR3nt	CDR3aa
TRBV27	TRBD1	NA	TRBJ1-6	TGTGCCAGCAGCCGTCAGGGGACAGCTATTAATTCACCCCTCCACTTT	CASSRQGTAINSPLHF
TRBV30	TRBD2	NA	TRBJ2-6	TGTGCCTGGTCACGGGGGGGTGACTCTGGGGCCAACGTCCTGACTTTC	CAWSRGGDSGANVLTF
TRBV27	TRBD1	NA	TRBJ1-2	TGTGCCAGCAGTTTACGGGACAGCAGTGGCTACACCTTC	CASSLRDSSGYTF
TRBV5-8	TRBD2	NA	TRBJ2-2	TGTGCCAGCAGAACAGGACTAGACACCGGGGAGCTGTTTTTT	CASRTGLDTGELFF
TRBV28	TRBD1	NA	TRBJ2-7	TGTGCCAGCAGGGGACAGTCGACCTACGAGCAGTACTTC	CASRGQSTYEQYF
TRBV29-1	TRBD1	NA	TRBJ2-5	TGCAGCGTCGGGACAGGTCAAGAGACCCAGTACTTC	CSVGTGQETQYF
TRBV2	NA	NA	TRBJ1-5	TGTGCCAGCAGCCCGACCGGGTCCAATCAGCCCCAGCATTTT	CASSPTGSNQPQHF
TRBV11-2	NA	once	TRBJ2-7	TGTGCCAGCAGCCCCTATGGCAGGGGCTATGCCTACGAGCAGTACTTC	CASSPYGRGYAYEQYF
TRBV27	NA	NA	TRBJ1-2	TGTGCCAGCAGTTTACCCCCCCGGGGGGGAAATACATTATGCTATGGCTACACCTTC	CASSLPPRGGNTLCYGYTF
TRBV20-1	TRBD2	once	TRBJ2-7	TGCAGTGCGTCGGGGGGCGAGCAGTACTTC	CSASGGEQYF
TRBV27	TRBD1	NA	TRBJ2-7	TGTGCCAGCAGTTTATGGGCAGGGGGCGAGGACTACGAGCAGTACTTC	CASSLWAGGEDYEQYF
TRBV5-1	TRBD1	NA	TRBJ1-2	TGCGCCAGCAGCCAGGGACAGGGGGACCCCTATGGCTACACCTTC	CASSQGQGDPYGYTF
TRBV6-2/TRBV6-3	NA	NA	TRBJ1-2	TGTGCCAGCAGTTATACAGCAGCTGTCTATGGCTACACCTTC	CASSYTAAVYGYTF
TRBV18	TRBD1	NA	TRBJ1-5	TGTGCCAGCTCACCCGGGACAGGGGGAAATCAGCCCCAGCATTTT	CASSPGTGGNQPQHF
TRBV6-6	TRBD1	NA	TRBJ2-2	TGTGCCACCAAAGACAGGGGGTCGGCCGGGGAGCTGTTTTTT	CATKDRGSAGELFF
TRBV29-1	TRBD1	NA	TRBJ2-7	TGCAGCGTTCGTGGACAGGGAGGCGAGCAGTACTTC	CSVRGQGGEQYF
TRBV30	TRBD1	NA	TRBJ1-1	TGTGCCTGGCAAAACAGGGGGCAAAACACTGAAGCTTTCTTT	CAWQNRGQNTEAFF
TRBV4-2	TRBD1	NA	TRBJ1-2	TGTGCCAGCAGCCAAGGGACAGGGGGCGACTGGAGTTATGGCTACACCTTC	CASSQGTGGDWSYGYTF
TRBV2	NA	few	TRBJ1-3	TGTGCCAGCAGTTCACAAACAAACACCATATATTTT	CASSSQTNTIYF
TRBV6-1	TRBD1	NA	TRBJ2-1	TGTGCCAGCAGCCTGACAGGGGGCTACAATGAGCAGTTCTTC	CASSLTGGYNEQFF
TRBV7-9	TRBD1	NA	TRBJ1-1	TGTGCCAGCAGCTTCTCTGACAGGGTTGCTTTCTTT	CASSFSDRVAFF
TRBV7-2	NA	NA	TRBJ1-1	TGTGCCAGCAGCTTATCCGACACTGAAGCTTTCTTT	CASSLSDTEAFF